Listed here are 6 T cell receptor beta chains from one sample, sequenced in a study of technical replicates of blood from several donors. Repertoires were generated with immunoSEQ multiplex PCR, while TCRdb's copy carries only in-frame clones and drops some. The sample includes tens of thousands of clones, 75% to 90% of them seen just once. The sequencing sample was made of PBMCs. These receptors all come from a human donor in good health. Some clones in this sample may be carry-over from other donors' samples.

The chain has TRBV4-2 and TRBJ1-5; D is possibly TRBD1 (5 bases). This CDR3 has 17 residues. The V gene's germline CDR1 is LGHNA and CDR2 YNFKEQ. With 2 bases removed from V and 3 bases from J, the gap between germline ends came to 17 bases. This chain's CDR3 is CASSQSIREVYNQPQHF. In nucleotides, the CDR3 is TGTGCCAGCAGCCAATCGATCAGGGAGGTCTACAATCAGCCCCAGCATTTT.

The chain carries TRBV9 and TRBJ2-3; D gene uncertain. The CDR3 runs 15 residues. Deletions cut 4 bases from V and 2 bases from J, with 14 bases between. CDR1 SGDLS and CDR2 YYNGEE come from the germline V gene. The chain's CDR3 is CASSLSVVFTDTQYF. Here the CDR3 DNA reads TGTGCCAGCAGCCTCAGCGTTGTATTCACAGATACGCAGTATTTT. Full variable domain (remainder filled in from reference TRBV9 and TRBJ2-3): DSGVTQTPKHLITATGQRVTLRCSPRSGDLSVYWYQQSLDQGLQFLIQYYNGEERAKGNILERFSAQQFPDLHSELNLSSLELGDSALYFCASSLSVVFTDTQYFGPGTRLTVL.

This clone appeared a few times. The chain combines TRBV7-3 with TRBJ2-1; TRBD1 matches 8 bases. The V gene's germline CDR1 is SGHTA and CDR2 FQGTGA. This CDR3 has 14 amino acids. Unmatched junction bases numbered 6, after V lost 6 bases and J lost 5 bases. The CDR3 region is CASRPTGGNNEQFF. The CDR3 DNA is TGTGCCAGCAGGCCAACAGGGGGGAACAATGAGCAGTTCTTC.

This clone has just one count. The chain uses TRBV6-4 and TRBJ2-3; TRBD2 aligns across 14 bases. CDR1 is MRHNA, CDR2 SNTAGT, per germline. There are 16 residues in the CDR3. The trim removed 4 bases at V and 4 bases at J, leaving 4 bases unmatched. CDR3 nucleotide sequence: TGTGCCAGCAGTGGACTAGCGGGGGGGCCCCCAGATACGCAGTATTTT. It yields the protein CASSGLAGGPPDTQYF.

The chain employs TRBV4-2 and TRBJ1-2; tentatively, D is TRBD1 (6 bases). The CDR3 is 15 residues long. From germline, CDR1 is LGHNA and CDR2 YNFKEQ. The germline V and J ends were trimmed by 3 bases and 2 bases, with 13 bases remaining between them. The CDR3 bases are TGTGCCAGCAGCCACGGACAGCAAAGGAACTATGGCTACACCTTC. Protein product: CASSHGQQRNYGYTF.

V gene TRBV7-9 combines with J gene TRBJ2-5, with TRBD2 matching over 7 bases. V lost 3 bases to trimming and J lost 1 base; unmatched junction nucleotides: 5. The CDR3 sequence is 15 residues long. CDR1 SEHNR and CDR2 FQNEAQ come from the germline V gene (reference sequence). In DNA form, the CDR3 reads TGTGCCAGCAGCTTCTCACTAGCGCCCCAAGAGACCCAGTACTTC. This gives the protein CASSFSLAPQETQYF.